This TCR beta chain came from a study of cytomegalovirus exposure and HLA in healthy donors. This CDR3 is 13 amino acids long. The V end was cut by 4 bases, the J end by 1 base, with 6 bases between. Germline V gene sequence: CDR1 SGHTA, CDR2 FQGTGA. This clone was seen only a few times. PCR employed 60 Vbeta and 13 Jbeta primers. Profiling relied on immunoSEQ multiplex PCR, and the TCRdb table lists in-frame clones only, not all of them. The sample gives approximately 190,000 clones, over 60% of which show up once; approximately 2% is in the top ten. This sequence originates from a woman aged 25 to 39 in good health and CMV-seropositive. This chain uses TRBV7-3 with TRBJ2-3; no clear D gene. The source material was PBMCs. CDR3 sequence: CASSSRGTDTQYF. As DNA, the CDR3 is TGTGCCAGCAGCTCCCGGGGCACAGATACGCAGTATTTT. Full variable domain (rest looked up from reference TRBV7-3 and TRBJ2-3): GAGVSQTPSNKVTEKGKYVELRCDPISGHTALYWYRQSLGQGPEFLIYFQGTGAADDSGLPNDRFFAVRPEGSVSTLKIQRTERGDSAVYLCASSSRGTDTQYFGPGTRLTVL.